This T cell receptor beta chain was documented in a study of blood T cell repertoires in COVID-19. Study-wide context: Sites in the United States, Italy and Spain provided acute and convalescent COVID-19 samples. Nucleic acid was either cDNA or gDNA, and it came from T cells, B-cell-depleted T cells, or PBMCs.

Per the study methods: Estimation of nucleated cell counts relied on the amplification of reference gene primers. This table comes from immunoSEQ multiplex PCR, and its TCRdb copy is limited to in-frame clones, with some not included. V, J and clone size are taken as reported in that table, and D and trimming were inferred from the DNA itself. The sample holds approximately 240,000 clones, approximately 83% seen once. The CDR3 consists of 15 residues. Germline V gives CDR1 SGHAT, CDR2 FQNNGV. With 5 bases removed from V and 3 bases from J, the gap between germline ends came to 17 bases. This chain uses TRBV11-2 with TRBJ2-7; perhaps TRBD1 as D (7 bases). The clonotype originates from a young woman who had recovered from COVID-19. Sequencing was done on a sample of peripheral blood. The CDR3 region is CASSTLRGVDYEQYF. The CDR3 DNA sequence: TGTGCCAGCAGCACCCTCAGGGGGGTGGACTACGAGCAGTACTTC.